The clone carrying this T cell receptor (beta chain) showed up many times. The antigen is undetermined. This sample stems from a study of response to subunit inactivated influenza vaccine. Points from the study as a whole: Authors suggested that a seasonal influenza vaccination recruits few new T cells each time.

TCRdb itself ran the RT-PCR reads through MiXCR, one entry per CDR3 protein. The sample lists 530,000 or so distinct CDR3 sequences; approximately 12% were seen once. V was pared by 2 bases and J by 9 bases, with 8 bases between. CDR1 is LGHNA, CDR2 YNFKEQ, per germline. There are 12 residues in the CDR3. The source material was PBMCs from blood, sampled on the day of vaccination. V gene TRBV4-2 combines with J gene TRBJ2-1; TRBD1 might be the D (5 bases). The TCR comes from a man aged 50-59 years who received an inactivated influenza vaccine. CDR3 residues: CASSQTGIEQFF. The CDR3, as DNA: TGTGCCAGCAGCCAAACAGGTATTGAGCAGTTCTTC.